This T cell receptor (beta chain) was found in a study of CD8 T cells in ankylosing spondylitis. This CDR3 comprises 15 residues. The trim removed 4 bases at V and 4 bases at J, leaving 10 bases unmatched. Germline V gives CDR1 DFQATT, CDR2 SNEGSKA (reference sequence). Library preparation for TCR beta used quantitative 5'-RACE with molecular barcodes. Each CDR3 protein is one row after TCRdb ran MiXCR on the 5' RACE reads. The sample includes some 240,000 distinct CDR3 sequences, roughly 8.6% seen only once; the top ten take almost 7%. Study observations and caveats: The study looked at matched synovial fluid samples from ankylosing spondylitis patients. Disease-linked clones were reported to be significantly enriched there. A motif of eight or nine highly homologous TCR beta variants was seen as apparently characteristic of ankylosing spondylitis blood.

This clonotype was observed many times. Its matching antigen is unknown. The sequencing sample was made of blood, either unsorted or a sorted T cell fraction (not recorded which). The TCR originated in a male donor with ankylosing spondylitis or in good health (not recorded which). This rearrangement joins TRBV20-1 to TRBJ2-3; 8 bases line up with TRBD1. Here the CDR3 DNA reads TGCAGTGCTACCCCCCCGGACAGGGTAGCAGATACGCAGTATTTT. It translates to CSATPPDRVADTQYF.